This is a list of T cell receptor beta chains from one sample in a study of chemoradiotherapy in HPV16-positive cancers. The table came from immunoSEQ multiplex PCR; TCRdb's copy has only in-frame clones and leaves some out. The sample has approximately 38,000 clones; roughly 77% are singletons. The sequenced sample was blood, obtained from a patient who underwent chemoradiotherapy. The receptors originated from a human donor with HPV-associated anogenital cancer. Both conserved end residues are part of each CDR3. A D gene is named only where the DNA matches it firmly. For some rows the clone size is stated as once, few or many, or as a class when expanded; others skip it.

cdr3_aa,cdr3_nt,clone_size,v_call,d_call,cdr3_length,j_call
CASTLSGVGQPQHF,TGTGCCAGCACGCTCTCGGGTGTAGGTCAGCCCCAGCATTTT,.,TRBV6-6,.,14,TRBJ1-5
CASSIDSGTEAFF,TGTGCCAGTAGTATAGATTCGGGGACAGAAGCTTTCTTT,.,TRBV19,.,13,TRBJ1-1
CASTQGAGYEQYF,TGTGCCAGCACCCAGGGGGCAGGGTACGAGCAGTACTTC,.,TRBV7-8,TRBD1,13,TRBJ2-7
CASSPWTVQETQYF,TGTGCCAGCAGCCCATGGACGGTACAAGAGACCCAGTACTTC,.,TRBV11-2,.,14,TRBJ2-5
CASMEGPHNEQFF,TGTGCCAGCATGGAGGGGCCACATAATGAGCAGTTCTTC,.,TRBV6-5,.,13,TRBJ2-1
CAWEHESTGMNTEAFF,TGTGCCTGGGAACACGAATCGACAGGAATGAACACTGAAGCTTTCTTT,.,TRBV30,.,16,TRBJ1-1
CARLGTANEKLFF,TGTGCCAGGTTAGGGACAGCAAATGAAAAACTGTTTTTT,.,TRBV6-1,TRBD1,13,TRBJ1-4
CASSQDRNPYNEQFF,TGCGCCAGCAGCCAAGACAGGAACCCGTACAATGAGCAGTTCTTC,.,TRBV4-3,.,15,TRBJ2-1
CASSFMTSGGAPQETQYF,TGCGCCAGCAGCTTTATGACTAGCGGGGGGGCACCGCAAGAGACCCAGTACTTC,.,TRBV5-1,TRBD2,18,TRBJ2-5
CASSVGPWATVHEQFF,TGTGCCAGCAGTGTCGGGCCCTGGGCCACGGTACATGAGCAGTTCTTC,.,TRBV6-1,.,16,TRBJ2-1
CASSPGGNGNTIYF,TGTGCCAGCAGCCCCGGGGGTAATGGAAACACCATATATTTT,.,TRBV5-6,.,14,TRBJ1-3
CASSYGLAGAGELFF,TGCGCCAGCAGCTACGGACTAGCGGGGGCCGGGGAGCTGTTTTTT,few,TRBV5-1,TRBD2,15,TRBJ2-2
CASSLERMNTGELFF,TGCGCCAGCAGCTTAGAGAGGATGAACACCGGGGAGCTGTTTTTT,few,TRBV5-1,.,15,TRBJ2-2
CAAKGGSSTNEKLFF,TGTGCCGCTAAGGGGGGGAGTTCAACTAATGAAAAACTGTTTTTT,.,TRBV2,.,15,TRBJ1-4
CASSGGDYGYTF,TGTGCCAGCAGCGGGGGTGACTATGGCTACACCTTC,.,TRBV6-1,.,12,TRBJ1-2
CASSTLLAQRLFF,TGTGCCAGCAGCACCTTACTAGCCCAGAGACTTTTCTTC,.,TRBV11-3,.,13,TRBJ2-1
CASSRGVGNQPQHF,TGTGCCAGCAGTCGGGGGGTGGGCAATCAGCCCCAGCATTTT,.,TRBV6-5,.,14,TRBJ1-5
CASSEQGGYEAFF,TGTGCCAGCAGCGAACAGGGGGGATATGAAGCTTTCTTT,.,TRBV9,TRBD1,13,TRBJ1-1
CASSSGLAGLQETQYF,TGCGCCAGCAGCTCAGGACTAGCGGGCTTACAAGAGACCCAGTACTTC,.,TRBV5-1,TRBD2,16,TRBJ2-5
CASSLAFQGGYISDTQYF,TGTGCCAGCAGCTTAGCGTTCCAGGGGGGATATATCAGCGATACGCAGTATTTT,.,TRBV11-1,.,18,TRBJ2-3
CASSQRLGGSLDEQFF,TGCGCCAGCAGCCAAAGACTGGGAGGTAGCTTGGATGAGCAGTTCTTC,.,TRBV4-3,.,16,TRBJ2-1
CASSPGLAGANTGELFF,TGTGCCAGCAGCCCCGGACTAGCGGGGGCCAACACCGGGGAGCTGTTTTTT,.,TRBV11-3,TRBD2,17,TRBJ2-2
CASSRHPPSDTQYF,TGCGCCAGCAGCCGCCACCCTCCCTCAGATACGCAGTATTTT,.,TRBV4-1,.,14,TRBJ2-3
CASSYGQGGRIQYF,TGTGCCAGCAGCTACGGACAGGGGGGGCGCATTCAGTACTTC,.,TRBV7-2,TRBD1,14,TRBJ2-4
CASRDRIYGYTF,TGTGCCAGTAGGGACAGGATTTATGGCTACACCTTC,.,TRBV19,TRBD1,12,TRBJ1-2
CASSEGALGGYEQYF,TGTGCCAGCAGTGAGGGGGCCCTGGGAGGATACGAGCAGTACTTC,few,TRBV25-1,.,15,TRBJ2-7
CASSAGTDNYGYTF,TGTGCCAGCAGCGCCGGGACAGATAACTATGGCTACACCTTC,.,TRBV6-4,TRBD1,14,TRBJ1-2
CASSDRDRYTDTQYF,TGTGCCAGCAGTGACCGGGACAGGTACACAGATACGCAGTATTTT,once,TRBV2,TRBD1,15,TRBJ2-3
CASSLAGTNSPLHF,TGCGCCAGCAGCTTGGCAGGGACGAATTCACCCCTCCACTTT,few,TRBV5-1,.,14,TRBJ1-6
CASSPGRGDGYTF,TGTGCCAGCAGCCCTGGGAGGGGAGATGGCTACACCTTC,few,TRBV5-4,.,13,TRBJ1-2
CASSLVTLAGRNTQYF,TGTGCCAGCAGCTTAGTCACCCTAGCGGGAAGAAATACGCAGTATTTT,.,TRBV7-2,TRBD2,16,TRBJ2-3
CATRTRRLQETQYF,TGTGCCACCCGGACGAGGCGTTTGCAAGAGACCCAGTACTTC,.,TRBV6-1,.,14,TRBJ2-5
CASSISGGENNEQFF,TGTGCCAGCAGCATTAGCGGGGGGGAGAACAATGAGCAGTTCTTC,few,TRBV7-3,TRBD2,15,TRBJ2-1
CASAGTGFGYTF,TGTGCCAGCGCCGGGACAGGGTTTGGCTACACCTTC,few,TRBV19,TRBD1,12,TRBJ1-2
CASSHTGGQYNEQFF,TGCGCCAGCAGCCACACAGGGGGGCAGTACAATGAGCAGTTCTTC,.,TRBV4-3,TRBD1,15,TRBJ2-1
CASSPPQRAGNTIYF,TGTGCCAGCTCACCACCTCAGCGCGCGGGAAACACCATATATTTT,.,TRBV18,.,15,TRBJ1-3
CASSPFGSSNSPLHF,TGTGCCAGCAGCCCCTTCGGGTCCTCGAATTCACCCCTCCACTTT,.,TRBV14,.,15,TRBJ1-6
CSVEPDTREGTQYF,TGCAGCGTTGAGCCGGACACCCGAGAGGGTACCCAGTACTTC,.,TRBV29-1,.,14,TRBJ2-5
CASSLSVRNEQFF,TGTGCCAGCAGCTTATCAGTACGCAATGAGCAGTTCTTC,once,TRBV7-2,.,13,TRBJ2-1
CASRRDIGETQYF,TGCGCCAGCAGACGGGACATCGGGGAGACCCAGTACTTC,.,TRBV5-1,.,13,TRBJ2-5
CASSYPDSIQPQHF,TGTGCCAGCAGTTACCCGGACAGTATTCAGCCCCAGCATTTT,.,TRBV2,.,14,TRBJ1-5
CASSLAGGRGETQYF,TGTGCCAGCAGCTTAGCCGGGGGCAGGGGGGAGACCCAGTACTTC,.,TRBV7-8,.,15,TRBJ2-5
CASSSDPPGLYEQYF,TGTGCCAGCTCATCAGACCCCCCAGGGCTCTACGAGCAGTACTTC,.,TRBV18,.,15,TRBJ2-7
CASSLETGGNTIYF,TGCGCCAGCAGCTTGGAGACAGGAGGAAACACCATATATTTT,.,TRBV5-1,.,14,TRBJ1-3
CASSPGTDTQYF,TGTGCCAGCTCACCAGGGACAGATACGCAGTATTTT,.,TRBV18,.,12,TRBJ2-3
CASSSYLAGGRTDTQYF,TGCGCCAGCAGTTCCTACCTAGCGGGGGGACGCACAGATACGCAGTATTTT,.,TRBV5-1,TRBD2,17,TRBJ2-3
CASSYLRSVGTDTQYF,TGTGCCAGCAGCTACCTTCGGAGTGTTGGCACAGATACGCAGTATTTT,.,TRBV6-5,.,16,TRBJ2-3
CASSFSGDKYSYEQYF,TGTGCCAGCAGCTTTAGCGGGGACAAATACTCCTACGAGCAGTACTTC,once,TRBV5-4,TRBD2,16,TRBJ2-7
CSVLLGQTTTEAFF,TGCAGCGTCTTACTGGGACAGACCACCACTGAAGCTTTCTTT,.,TRBV29-1,TRBD1,14,TRBJ1-1
CASSYRSSYNSPLHF,TGTGCCAGCAGCTACCGGAGCTCCTATAATTCACCCCTCCACTTT,.,TRBV11-2,.,15,TRBJ1-6
CASSYSFTDSGNTIYF,TGTGCCAGCAGTTACTCGTTCACAGACTCTGGAAACACCATATATTTT,.,TRBV6-5,.,16,TRBJ1-3